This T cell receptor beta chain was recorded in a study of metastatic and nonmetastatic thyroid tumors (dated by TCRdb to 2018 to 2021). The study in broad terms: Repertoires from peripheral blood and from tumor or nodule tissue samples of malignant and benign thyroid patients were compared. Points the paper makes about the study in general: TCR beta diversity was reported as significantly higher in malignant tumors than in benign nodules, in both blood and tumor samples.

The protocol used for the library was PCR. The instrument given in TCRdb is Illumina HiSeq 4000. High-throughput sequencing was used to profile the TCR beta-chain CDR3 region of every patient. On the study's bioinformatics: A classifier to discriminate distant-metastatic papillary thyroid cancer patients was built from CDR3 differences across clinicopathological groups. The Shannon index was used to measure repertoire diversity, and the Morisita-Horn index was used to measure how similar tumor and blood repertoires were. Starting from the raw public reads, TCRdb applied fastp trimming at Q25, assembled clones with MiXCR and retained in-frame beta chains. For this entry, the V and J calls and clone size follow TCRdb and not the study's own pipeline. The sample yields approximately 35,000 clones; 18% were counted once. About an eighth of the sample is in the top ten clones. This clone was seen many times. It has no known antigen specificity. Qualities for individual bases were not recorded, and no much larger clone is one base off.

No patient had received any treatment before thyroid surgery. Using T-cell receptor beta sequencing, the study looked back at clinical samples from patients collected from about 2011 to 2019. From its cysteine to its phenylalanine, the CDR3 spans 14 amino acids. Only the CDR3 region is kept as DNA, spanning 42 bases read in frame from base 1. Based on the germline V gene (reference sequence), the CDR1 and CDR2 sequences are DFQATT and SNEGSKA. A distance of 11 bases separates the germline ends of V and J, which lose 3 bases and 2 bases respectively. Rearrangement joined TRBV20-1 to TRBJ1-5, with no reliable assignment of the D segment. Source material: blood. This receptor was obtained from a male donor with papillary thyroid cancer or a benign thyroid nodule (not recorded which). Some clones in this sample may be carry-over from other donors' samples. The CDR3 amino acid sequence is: CSARVPVGNQPQHF. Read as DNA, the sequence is TGCAGTGCTAGGGTGCCGGTGGGCAATCAGCCCCAGCATTTT.